One sample yielded the 13 T cell receptor beta chains listed below, sequenced in a study of T cells in women clearing cervical HPV infection. Assay used: immunoSEQ multiplex PCR; TCRdb lists only in-frame clones, some missing. Its clone listing holds roughly 40,000 clones. The source material was blood buffy coat. The origin of the receptors is a woman between 18 and 75 years old with a cervical HPV16 infection that either progressed to CIN3+ or cleared (not recorded which).

A note on this clone: The read ends 3 residues before the CDR3 terminus; that terminus is restored from the germline J gene. The chain recombines TRBV11-3 with TRBJ2-2; D gene uncertain. The germline gives CDR1 SGHNT, CDR2 YENEEA. Trimming cost V 5 bases and J 6 bases, with 13 bases left between them. The CDR3 sequence is 14 residues long. The CDR3 region is CASSPKGVAGELFF. The sequenced CDR3 bases are TGTGCCAGCAGCCCAAAAGGTGTTGCCGGGGAG.

Details on this clone: The read gets to within 3 residues of the CDR3 end, and the germline J gene fills in the rest. This chain connects TRBV7-6 to TRBJ2-3; D ambiguous. V lost 3 bases, J lost 6 bases, and 10 bases lay in between. The CDR3 extends over 13 amino acids. Germline V gene data show CDR1 as SGHVS and CDR2 as FNYEAQ. The sequenced part of the CDR3 DNA is TGTGCCAGCAGCTTCGCAAGCGCGGATACG. Translation: CASSFASADT. From start to end, the CDR3 is CASSFASADTQYF.

As for this clone: The CDR3 goes on 3 residues after the read ends, and that part is filled in from the germline J gene. The chain couples TRBV29-1 to TRBJ2-7, with 9 nucleotides matching TRBD1. CDR3 size: 16 residues. V shed 5 bases and J 2 bases; nucleotides not matched to a gene: 13. Germline V gives CDR1 SQVTM, CDR2 ANQGSEA. Partial CDR3 DNA: TGCAGCGTTCGTTCCCCTGGACAGGGGAGGACCTACGAG. It yields the protein CSVRSPGQGRTYE. In full, the CDR3 is CSVRSPGQGRTYEQYF.

For this clone: The missing CDR3 end, 3 residues past where the read stops, is filled in from the germline J gene. The chain joins TRBV5-6 to TRBJ2-7; 9 bases are shared with TRBD1. The J segment lost 6 bases and the V segment lost 6 bases, leaving 10 bases of the junction unmatched. CDR1 and CDR2 (germline): SGHDT, YYEEEE. The CDR3 consists of 14 residues. CDR3 loop: CASTIDRGISEQYF. The sequenced part of the CDR3 DNA is TGTGCCAGCACTATAGACAGGGGGATCAGCGAG. The whole variable domain, remainder taken from reference TRBV5-6 and TRBJ2-7, is DAGVTQSPTHLIKTRGQQVTLRCSPKSGHDTVSWYQQALGQGPQFIFQYYEEEERQRGNFPDRFSGHQFPNYSSELNVNALLLGDSALYLCASTIDRGISEQYFGPGTRLTVT.

On this clone: The read ends 3 residues shy of where the CDR3 ends; the end is completed using the germline J gene. The chain employs TRBV11-3 and TRBJ2-3; D uncertain. The CDR3 runs 15 residues. Germline V gene lookup returns CDR1 SGHNT and CDR2 YENEEA. Trimming shortened V by 0 bases and J by 1 base, and 8 bases separated the two germline ends. CDR3 DNA, as far as it was read: TGTGCCAGCAGCTTAGACGGTCGGGGCACAGATACG. This sequence encodes CASSLDGRGTDT. The complete CDR3 protein is CASSLDGRGTDTQYF.

As for this clone: The CDR3 end lies 3 residues beyond the end of the read and is filled in from the germline J gene. This chain links TRBV18 with TRBJ1-1, with D perhaps TRBD1 (6 bases). V was shortened by 3 bases and J by 4 bases, with 21 bases between the two germline ends. Germline CDR1 reads KGHSH; CDR2 reads LQKENI. The CDR3 totals 17 residues. The DNA read from the CDR3 is TGTGCCAGCTCACCTATTACGGAAGCGGGGGGGCCCACTGAA. Translated: CASSPITEAGGPTE. The CDR3 reads in full as CASSPITEAGGPTEAFF.

With respect to this clone: The missing CDR3 end, 3 residues past where the read stops, is filled in from the germline J gene. This chain uses TRBV7-3 with TRBJ2-1, with 9 positions matching TRBD2. The CDR3 loop spans 16 amino acids. V shed 3 bases and J 8 bases; nucleotides not matched to a gene: 11. Looked up from germline, CDR1 is SGHTA and CDR2 is FQGTGA. The CDR3 sequence: CASSLQFSGGKDEQFF. Partial CDR3 DNA: TGTGCCAGCAGCTTGCAATTTAGCGGGGGTAAAGATGAG. Variable domain in full (rest from reference TRBV7-3 and TRBJ2-1): GAGVSQTPSNKVTEKGKYVELRCDPISGHTALYWYRQSLGQGPEFLIYFQGTGAADDSGLPNDRFFAVRPEGSVSTLKIQRTERGDSAVYLCASSLQFSGGKDEQFFGPGTRLTVL.

About this clone itself: The read gets to within 3 residues of the CDR3 end, and the germline J gene fills in the rest. V and J are TRBV5-1 and TRBJ2-5; 7 bases agree with TRBD1. The germline V gene has CDR1 SGHRS and CDR2 YFSETQ. After removal of 0 bases from V and 4 bases from J, the junction contained 6 bases not matched to a gene. The CDR3 contains 15 residues. The sequenced CDR3 bases are TGCGCCAGCAGCTTGGTGCCAGGGGGTCCAGAGACC. As protein: CASSLVPGGPET. The CDR3, in full, reads CASSLVPGGPETQYF.

Of note for this clone: The read falls 3 residues short of the CDR3 end, and the missing part is taken from the germline J gene. The chain links TRBV14 to TRBJ1-2; D not resolved. The germline V gene encodes CDR1 SGHDN and CDR2 FVKESK. V dropped 0 bases and J dropped 5 bases, with 10 bases sitting between them. This CDR3 region has 14 residues. CDR3 residues: CASSQELTGYGYTF. CDR3 bases read: TGTGCCAGCAGCCAAGAGCTGACCGGGTATGGC.

A note on this clone: The DNA ends 3 residues before the CDR3 does, and the rest of the CDR3 is filled in from the germline J gene. The V call is TRBV5-1, the J call TRBJ2-3; possible D gene TRBD1, 6 bases. Germline values: CDR1 SGHRS, CDR2 YFSETQ. The CDR3 totals 15 residues. Trimming stripped 4 bases from V and 2 bases from J, with 14 bases between. This CDR3 reads CASSGATGFTDTQYF. Incomplete CDR3 DNA: TGCGCCAGCAGCGGAGCTACAGGGTTCACAGATACG.

Notes on this clone: The CDR3 end falls 3 residues outside the read, so it is completed with the germline J gene. The rearrangement links TRBV4-2 to TRBJ1-2; the D gene is possibly TRBD1 (6 bases). The length of the CDR3 is 15 residues. Germline CDR1 and CDR2: LGHNA and YNFKEQ. This CDR3 is CASSQDGGTRRGYTF. The CDR3 DNA, read in part, is TGTGCCAGCAGCCAAGATGGCGGGACACGAAGGGGC.

As to this clone: The read comes to an end 3 residues before the CDR3 does, leaving the germline J gene to fill in the end. This rearrangement joins TRBV29-1 to TRBJ2-2, with D perhaps matching TRBD2 (6 bases). The V gene lost 7 bases and the J gene lost 5 bases, with 11 bases spanning the gap. Germline CDR1 SQVTM, CDR2 ANQGSEA. There are 12 residues in the CDR3. CDR3 bases read: TGCAGCGCCGCCCGGGGGACCGGGGAG. It is translated as CSAARGTGE. From start to end, the CDR3 is CSAARGTGELFF.

As concerns this clone: The read gets to within 3 residues of the CDR3 end, and the germline J gene fills in the rest. This sequence joins TRBV12-3 or TRBV12-4 and TRBJ2-5, with D tentatively TRBD1 (6 bases). This CDR3 has 14 amino acids. The V and J ends lost 6 bases and 1 base respectively, with 12 bases between them. CDR3 DNA, as far as it was read: TGTGCCAGCAGGCCAGAGACAGGCCAAGAGACC. Translation: CASRPETGQET. The CDR3 in its entirety is CASRPETGQETQYF.